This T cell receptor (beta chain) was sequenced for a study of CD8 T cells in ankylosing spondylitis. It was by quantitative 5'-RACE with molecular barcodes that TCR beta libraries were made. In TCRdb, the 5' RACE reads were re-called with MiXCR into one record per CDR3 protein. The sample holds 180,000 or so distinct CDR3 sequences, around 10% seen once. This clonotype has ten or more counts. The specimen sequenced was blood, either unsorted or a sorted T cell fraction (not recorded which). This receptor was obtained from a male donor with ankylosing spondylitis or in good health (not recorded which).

In DNA, the CDR3 is TGTGCCACCAGTGATCCATCGGTCGGGGCCGGGGAGCTGTTTTTT. Translation gives CATSDPSVGAGELFF. This chain connects TRBV24-1 to TRBJ2-2; D is possibly TRBD2 (5 bases). V dropped 3 bases and J dropped 6 bases, with 13 bases sitting between them. The CDR3 is 15 residues long. Germline CDR1 reads KGHDR; CDR2 reads SFDVKD.